The clone carrying this T cell receptor beta chain showed up many times. Trimming removed 2 bases from V and 3 bases from J; junction bases left unmatched: 3. This CDR3 is 15 amino acids long. The germline gives CDR1 ENHRY, CDR2 SYGVKD. The data are from a study of tumor-infiltrating lymphocytes in primary liver carcinoma. The wider study: T1-T3 N0M0 was the stage of the tumors, which were 4.2 to 10 cm across.

Total RNA (around 500 ng) served as template for TCR beta cDNA synthesis primed by a constant-region primer. Three nested multiplex PCR rounds, a slightly modified ARM-PCR method, built the TCR beta libraries. Both of the initial two PCR rounds ran for around 9 cycles and employed TRBV1-TRBV30 forward primers alongside a C-beta reverse primer. TCRdb analysed the multiplex PCR reads with MiXCR anew, one entry per CDR3 protein. The table includes 95,000 to 150,000 distinct CDR3 sequences, around 62% detected once. Investigators took RNA and DNA out together from 20-30 mg of unsorted bulk tissue. Every patient had chronic HBV infection and was treatment-naive.

Sequenced: liver tumor tissue from sampling region 1. Subset given: tumor region T1, superior pole. The V call is TRBV10-3, the J call TRBJ2-7, with TRBD2 matching over 11 bases. The sequence was collected from a woman aged 55-69 years with primary liver carcinoma and hepatitis B virus infection. CDR3 bases: TGTGCCATCAGTGAGCCAGGGACTAGCGGCTACGAGCAGTACTTC. Translation gives CAISEPGTSGYEQYF.